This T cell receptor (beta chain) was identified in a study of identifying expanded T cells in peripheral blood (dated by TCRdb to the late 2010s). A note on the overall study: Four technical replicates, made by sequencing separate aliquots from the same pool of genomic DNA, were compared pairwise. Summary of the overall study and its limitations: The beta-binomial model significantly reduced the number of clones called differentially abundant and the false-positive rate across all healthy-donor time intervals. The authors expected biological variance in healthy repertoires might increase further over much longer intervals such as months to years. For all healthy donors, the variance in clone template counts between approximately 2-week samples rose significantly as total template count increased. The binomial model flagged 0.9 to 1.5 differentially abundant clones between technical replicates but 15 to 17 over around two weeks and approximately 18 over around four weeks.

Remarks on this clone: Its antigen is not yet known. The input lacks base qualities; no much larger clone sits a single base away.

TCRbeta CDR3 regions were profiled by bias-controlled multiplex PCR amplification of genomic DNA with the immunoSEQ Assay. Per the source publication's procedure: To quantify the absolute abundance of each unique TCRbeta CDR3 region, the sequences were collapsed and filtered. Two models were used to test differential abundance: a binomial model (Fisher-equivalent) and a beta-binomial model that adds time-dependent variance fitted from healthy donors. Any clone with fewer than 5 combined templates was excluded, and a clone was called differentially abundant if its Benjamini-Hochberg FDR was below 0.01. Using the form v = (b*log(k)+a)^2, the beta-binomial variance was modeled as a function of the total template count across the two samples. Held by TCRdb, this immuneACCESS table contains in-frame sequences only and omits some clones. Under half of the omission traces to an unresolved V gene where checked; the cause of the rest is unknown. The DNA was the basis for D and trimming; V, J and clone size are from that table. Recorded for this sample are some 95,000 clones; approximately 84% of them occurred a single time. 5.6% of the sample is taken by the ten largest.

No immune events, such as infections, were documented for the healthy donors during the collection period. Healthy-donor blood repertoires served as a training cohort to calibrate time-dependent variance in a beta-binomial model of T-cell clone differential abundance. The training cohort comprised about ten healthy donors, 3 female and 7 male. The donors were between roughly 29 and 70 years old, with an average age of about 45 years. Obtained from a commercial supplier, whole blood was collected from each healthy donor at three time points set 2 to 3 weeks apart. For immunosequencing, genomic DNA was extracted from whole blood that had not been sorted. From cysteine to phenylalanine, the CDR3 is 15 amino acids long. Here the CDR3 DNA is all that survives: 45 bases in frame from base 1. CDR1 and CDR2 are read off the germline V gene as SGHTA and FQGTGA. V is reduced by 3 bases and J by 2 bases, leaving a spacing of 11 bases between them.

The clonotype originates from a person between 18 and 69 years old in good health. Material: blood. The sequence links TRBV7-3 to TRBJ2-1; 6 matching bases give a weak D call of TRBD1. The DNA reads TGTGCCAGCAGCTTCGGTGGGGGCACCTACAATGAGCAGTTCTTC. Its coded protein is CASSFGGGTYNEQFF.